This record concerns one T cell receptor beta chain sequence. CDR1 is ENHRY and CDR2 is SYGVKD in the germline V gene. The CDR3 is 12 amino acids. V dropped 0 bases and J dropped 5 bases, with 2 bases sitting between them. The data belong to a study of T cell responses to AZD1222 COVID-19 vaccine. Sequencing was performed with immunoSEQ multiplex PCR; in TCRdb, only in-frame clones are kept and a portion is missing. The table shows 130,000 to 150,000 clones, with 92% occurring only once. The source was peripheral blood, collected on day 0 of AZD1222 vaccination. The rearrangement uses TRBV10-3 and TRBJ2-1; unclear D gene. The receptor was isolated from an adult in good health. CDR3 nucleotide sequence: TGTGCCATCAGTGAGTCCAACAATGAGCAGTTCTTC. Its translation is CAISESNNEQFF.